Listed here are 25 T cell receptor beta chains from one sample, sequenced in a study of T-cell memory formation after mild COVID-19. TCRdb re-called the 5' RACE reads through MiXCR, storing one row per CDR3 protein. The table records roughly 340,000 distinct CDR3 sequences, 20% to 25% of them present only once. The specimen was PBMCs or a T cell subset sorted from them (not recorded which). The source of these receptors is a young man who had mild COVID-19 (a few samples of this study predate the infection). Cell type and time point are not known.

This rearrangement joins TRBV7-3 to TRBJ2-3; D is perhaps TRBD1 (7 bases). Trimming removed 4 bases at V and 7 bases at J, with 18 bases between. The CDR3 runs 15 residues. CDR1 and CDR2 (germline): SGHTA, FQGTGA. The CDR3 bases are TGTGCCAGCAGCTCCTCAGGGGGGCCTGGAAATACGCAGTATTTT. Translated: CASSSSGGPGNTQYF.

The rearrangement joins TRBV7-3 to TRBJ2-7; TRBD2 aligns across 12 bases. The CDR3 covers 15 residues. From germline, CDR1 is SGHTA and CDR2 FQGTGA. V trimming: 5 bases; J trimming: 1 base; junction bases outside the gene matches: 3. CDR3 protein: CASSVLAGGSYEQYF. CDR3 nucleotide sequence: TGTGCCAGCAGCGTACTAGCGGGGGGTTCCTACGAGCAGTACTTC.

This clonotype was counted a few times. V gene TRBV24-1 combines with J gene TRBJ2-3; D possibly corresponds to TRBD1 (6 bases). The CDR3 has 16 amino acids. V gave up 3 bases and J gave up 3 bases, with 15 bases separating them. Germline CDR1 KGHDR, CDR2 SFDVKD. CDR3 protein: CATSDVNRDGTDTQYF. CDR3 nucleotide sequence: TGTGCCACCAGTGATGTGAACAGGGATGGAACAGATACGCAGTATTTT.

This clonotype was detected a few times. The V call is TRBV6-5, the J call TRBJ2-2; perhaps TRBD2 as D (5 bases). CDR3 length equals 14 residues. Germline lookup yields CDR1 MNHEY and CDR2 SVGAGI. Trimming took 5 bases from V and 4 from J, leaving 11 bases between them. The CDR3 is CASSLDGLTGELFF. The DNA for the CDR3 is TGTGCCAGCAGTCTGGACGGACTCACCGGGGAGCTGTTTTTT.

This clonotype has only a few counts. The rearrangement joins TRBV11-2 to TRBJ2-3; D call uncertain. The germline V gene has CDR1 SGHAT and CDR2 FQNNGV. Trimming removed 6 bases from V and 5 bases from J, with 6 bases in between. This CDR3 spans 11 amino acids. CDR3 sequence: CASRGGDTQYF. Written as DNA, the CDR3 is TGTGCCAGCAGGGGTGGAGATACGCAGTATTTT.

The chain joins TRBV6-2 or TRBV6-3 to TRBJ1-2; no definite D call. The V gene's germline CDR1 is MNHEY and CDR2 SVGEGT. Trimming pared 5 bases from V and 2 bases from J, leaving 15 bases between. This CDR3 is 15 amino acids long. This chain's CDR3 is CASSHHGQANYGYTF. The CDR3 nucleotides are TGTGCCAGCAGTCACCACGGTCAGGCCAACTATGGCTACACCTTC.

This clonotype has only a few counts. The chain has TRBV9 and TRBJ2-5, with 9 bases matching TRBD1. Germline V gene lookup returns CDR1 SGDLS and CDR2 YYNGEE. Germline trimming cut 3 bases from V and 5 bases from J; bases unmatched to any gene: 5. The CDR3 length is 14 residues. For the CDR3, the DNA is TGTGCCAGCAGCGGAGGAGGGACAGGGGAGACCCAGTACTTC. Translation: CASSGGGTGETQYF.

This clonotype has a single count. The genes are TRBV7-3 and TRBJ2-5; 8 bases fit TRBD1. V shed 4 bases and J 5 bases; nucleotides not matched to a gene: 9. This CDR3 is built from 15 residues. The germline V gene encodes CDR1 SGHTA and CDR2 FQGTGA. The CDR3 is CASSSMGQAGETQYF. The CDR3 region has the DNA TGTGCCAGCAGCTCCATGGGACAGGCCGGGGAGACCCAGTACTTC.

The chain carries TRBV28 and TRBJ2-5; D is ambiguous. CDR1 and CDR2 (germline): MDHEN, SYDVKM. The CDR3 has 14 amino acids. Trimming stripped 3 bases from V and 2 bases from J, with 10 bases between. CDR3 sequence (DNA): TGTGCCAGCAGTTTTCCCGTGGGGCAAGAGACCCAGTACTTC. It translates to CASSFPVGQETQYF.

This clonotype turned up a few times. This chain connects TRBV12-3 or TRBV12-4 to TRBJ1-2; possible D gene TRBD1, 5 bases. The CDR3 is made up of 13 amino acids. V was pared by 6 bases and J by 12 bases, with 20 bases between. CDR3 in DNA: TGTGCCAGCAGCCTCTCCGGGGCATGGGGCCACACCTTC. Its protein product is CASSLSGAWGHTF.

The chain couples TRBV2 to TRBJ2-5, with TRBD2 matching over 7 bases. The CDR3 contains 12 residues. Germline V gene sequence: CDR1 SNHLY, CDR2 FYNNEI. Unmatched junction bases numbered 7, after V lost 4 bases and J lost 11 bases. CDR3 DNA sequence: TGTGCCAGCAGTGGACTAGCTCCCTTTCAGTACTTC. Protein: CASSGLAPFQYF.

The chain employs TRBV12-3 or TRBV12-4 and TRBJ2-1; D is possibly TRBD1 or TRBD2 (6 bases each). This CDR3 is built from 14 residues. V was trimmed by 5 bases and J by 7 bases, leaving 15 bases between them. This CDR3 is CASSLGGTLNEQFF. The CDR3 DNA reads TGTGCCAGCAGTCTAGGGGGGACCCTGAATGAGCAGTTCTTC.

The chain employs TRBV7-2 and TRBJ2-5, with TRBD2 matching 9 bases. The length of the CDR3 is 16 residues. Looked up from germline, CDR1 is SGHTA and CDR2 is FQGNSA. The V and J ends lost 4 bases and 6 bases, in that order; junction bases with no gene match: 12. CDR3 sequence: CASSSPDSGGIKTQYF. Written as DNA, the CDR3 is TGTGCCAGCAGCTCGCCAGACAGCGGGGGGATCAAGACCCAGTACTTC.

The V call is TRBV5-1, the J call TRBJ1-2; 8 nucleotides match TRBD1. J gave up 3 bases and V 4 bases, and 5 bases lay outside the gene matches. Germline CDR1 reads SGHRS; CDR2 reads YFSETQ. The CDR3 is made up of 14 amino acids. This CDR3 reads CASSPPGQDYGYTF. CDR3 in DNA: TGCGCCAGCAGCCCGCCGGGACAGGACTATGGCTACACCTTC.

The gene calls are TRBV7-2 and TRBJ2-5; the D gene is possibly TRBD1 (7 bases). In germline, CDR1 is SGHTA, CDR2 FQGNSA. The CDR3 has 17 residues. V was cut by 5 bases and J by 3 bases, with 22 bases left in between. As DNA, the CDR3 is TGTGCCAGCAGCCAGTGGAGGGGACAGAGTTTTGAAGAGACCCAGTACTTC. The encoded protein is CASSQWRGQSFEETQYF.

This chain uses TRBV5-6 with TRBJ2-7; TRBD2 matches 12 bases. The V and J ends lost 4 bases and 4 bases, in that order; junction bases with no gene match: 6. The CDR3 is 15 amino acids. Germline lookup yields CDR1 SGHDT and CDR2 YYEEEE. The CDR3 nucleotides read TGTGCCAGCAGCCAGGGACTAGCGGGCTATTACGAGCAGTACGTC. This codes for CASSQGLAGYYEQYV.

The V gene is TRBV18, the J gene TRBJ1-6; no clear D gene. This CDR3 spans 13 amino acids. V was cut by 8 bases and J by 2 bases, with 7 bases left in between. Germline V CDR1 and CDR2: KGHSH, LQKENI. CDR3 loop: CASAIAYNSPLHF. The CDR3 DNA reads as TGTGCCAGCGCCATTGCCTATAATTCACCCCTCCACTTT.

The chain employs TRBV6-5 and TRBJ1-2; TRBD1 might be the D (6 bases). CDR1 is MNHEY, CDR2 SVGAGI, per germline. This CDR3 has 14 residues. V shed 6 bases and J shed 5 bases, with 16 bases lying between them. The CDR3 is CASSPPGAKYGYTF. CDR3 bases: TGTGCCAGCAGCCCCCCGGGGGCAAAGTATGGCTACACCTTC.

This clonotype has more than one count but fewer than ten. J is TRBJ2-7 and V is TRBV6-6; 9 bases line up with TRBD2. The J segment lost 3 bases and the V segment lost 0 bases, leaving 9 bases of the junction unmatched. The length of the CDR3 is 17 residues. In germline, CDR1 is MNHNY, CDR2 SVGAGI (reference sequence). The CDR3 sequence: CASSYSTPGLAFYEQYV. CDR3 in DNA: TGTGCCAGCAGTTACTCGACACCGGGACTAGCTTTCTACGAGCAGTACGTC.

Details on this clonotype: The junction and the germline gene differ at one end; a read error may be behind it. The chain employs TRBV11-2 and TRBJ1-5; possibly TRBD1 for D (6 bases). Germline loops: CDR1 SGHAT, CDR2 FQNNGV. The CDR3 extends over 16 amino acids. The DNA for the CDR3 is TGTGCAAGCAGCCCTGGGGGAGGGGGAGGTTACCAGCCCCAGCATTTT. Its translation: CASSPGGGGGYQPQHF.

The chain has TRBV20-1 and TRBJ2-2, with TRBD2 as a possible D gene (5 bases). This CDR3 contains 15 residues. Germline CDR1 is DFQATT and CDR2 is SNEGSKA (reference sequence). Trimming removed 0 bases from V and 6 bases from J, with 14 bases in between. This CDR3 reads CSARDGKRWAGELFF. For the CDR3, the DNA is TGCAGTGCTAGAGACGGGAAGCGGTGGGCCGGGGAGCTGTTTTTT.

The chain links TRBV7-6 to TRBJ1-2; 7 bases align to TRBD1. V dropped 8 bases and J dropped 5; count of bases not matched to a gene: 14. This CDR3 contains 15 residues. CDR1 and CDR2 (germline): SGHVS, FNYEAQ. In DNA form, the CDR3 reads TGTGCCAGCCTCCCTTGGGTAGGGGGCGCTTATGGCTACACCTTC. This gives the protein CASLPWVGGAYGYTF.

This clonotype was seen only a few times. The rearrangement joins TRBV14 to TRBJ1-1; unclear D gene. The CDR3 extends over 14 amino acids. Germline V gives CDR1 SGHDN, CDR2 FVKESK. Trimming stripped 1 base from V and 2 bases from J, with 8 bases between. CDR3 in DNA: TGTGCCAGCAGCCAAGTGTGGGCTAACACTGAAGCTTTCTTT. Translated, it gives CASSQVWANTEAFF.

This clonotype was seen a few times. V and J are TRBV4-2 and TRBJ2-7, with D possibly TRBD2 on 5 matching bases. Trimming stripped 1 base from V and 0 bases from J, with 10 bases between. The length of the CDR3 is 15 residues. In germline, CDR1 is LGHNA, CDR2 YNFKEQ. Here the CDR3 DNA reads TGTGCCAGCAGCCAAGGTTCCGGAGGCTCCTACGAGCAGTACTTC. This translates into CASSQGSGGSYEQYF.

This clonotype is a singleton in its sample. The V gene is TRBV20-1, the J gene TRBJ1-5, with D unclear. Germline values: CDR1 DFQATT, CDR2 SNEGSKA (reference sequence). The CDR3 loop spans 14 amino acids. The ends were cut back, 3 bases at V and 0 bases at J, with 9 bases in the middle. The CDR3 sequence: CSASSGVSNQPQHF. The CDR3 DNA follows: TGCAGTGCTAGTTCTGGTGTTAGCAATCAGCCCCAGCATTTT.